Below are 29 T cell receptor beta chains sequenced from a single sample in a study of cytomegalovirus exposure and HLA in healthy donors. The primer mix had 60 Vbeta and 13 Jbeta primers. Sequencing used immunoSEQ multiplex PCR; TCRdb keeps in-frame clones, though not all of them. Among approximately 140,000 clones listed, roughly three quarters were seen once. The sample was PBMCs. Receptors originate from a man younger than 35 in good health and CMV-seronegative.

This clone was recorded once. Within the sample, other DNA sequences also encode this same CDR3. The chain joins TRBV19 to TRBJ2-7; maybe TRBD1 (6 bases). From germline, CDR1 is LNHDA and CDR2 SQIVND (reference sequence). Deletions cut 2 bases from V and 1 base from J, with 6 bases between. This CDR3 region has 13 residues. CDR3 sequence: CASSITGSYEQYF. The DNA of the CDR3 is TGTGCCAGTAGTATAACAGGGTCCTACGAGCAGTACTTC.

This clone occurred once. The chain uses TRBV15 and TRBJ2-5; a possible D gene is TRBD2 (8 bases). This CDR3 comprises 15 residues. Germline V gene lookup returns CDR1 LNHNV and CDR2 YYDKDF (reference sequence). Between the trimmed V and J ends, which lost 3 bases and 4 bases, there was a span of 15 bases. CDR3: CATSRDRSGGETQYF. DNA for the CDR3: TGTGCCACCAGCAGGGACAGGAGCGGGGGAGAGACCCAGTACTTC. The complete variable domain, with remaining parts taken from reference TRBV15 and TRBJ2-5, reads DAMVIQNPRYQVTQFGKPVTLSCSQTLNHNVMYWYQQKSSQAPKLLFHYYDKDFNNEADTPDNFQSRRPNTSFCFLDIRSPGLGDTAMYLCATSRDRSGGETQYFGPGTRLLVL.

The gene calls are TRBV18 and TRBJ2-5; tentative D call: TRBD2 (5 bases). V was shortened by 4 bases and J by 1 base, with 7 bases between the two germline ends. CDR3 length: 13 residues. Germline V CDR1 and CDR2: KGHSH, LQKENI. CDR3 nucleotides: TGTGCCAGCTCACTAGCGATCCAAGAGACCCAGTACTTC. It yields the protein CASSLAIQETQYF.

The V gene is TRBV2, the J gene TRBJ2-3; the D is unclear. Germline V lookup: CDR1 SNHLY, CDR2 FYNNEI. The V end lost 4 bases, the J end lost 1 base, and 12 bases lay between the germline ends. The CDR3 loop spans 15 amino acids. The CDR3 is CASSASSSGTDTQYF. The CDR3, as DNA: TGTGCCAGCAGTGCCTCATCAAGCGGCACAGATACGCAGTATTTT. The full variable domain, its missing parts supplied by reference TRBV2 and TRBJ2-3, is EPEVTQTPSHQVTQMGQEVILRCVPISNHLYFYWYRQILGQKVEFLVSFYNNEISEKSEIFDDQFSVERPDGSNFTLKIRSTKLEDSAMYFCASSASSSGTDTQYFGPGTRLTVL.

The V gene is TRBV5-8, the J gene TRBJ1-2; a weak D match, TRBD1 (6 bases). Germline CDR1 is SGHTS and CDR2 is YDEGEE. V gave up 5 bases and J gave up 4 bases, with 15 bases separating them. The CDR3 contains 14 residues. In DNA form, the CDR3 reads TGTGCCAGCAGTCGGCGGGGGCTGGGCTATGGCTACACCTTC. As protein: CASSRRGLGYGYTF.

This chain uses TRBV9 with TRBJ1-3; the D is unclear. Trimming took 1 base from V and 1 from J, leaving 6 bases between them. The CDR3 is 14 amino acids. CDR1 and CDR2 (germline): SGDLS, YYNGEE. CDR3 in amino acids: CASSVTASGNTIYF. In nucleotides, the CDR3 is TGTGCCAGCAGCGTAACAGCATCTGGAAACACCATATATTTT. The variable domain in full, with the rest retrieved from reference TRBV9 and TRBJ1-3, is DSGVTQTPKHLITATGQRVTLRCSPRSGDLSVYWYQQSLDQGLQFLIQYYNGEERAKGNILERFSAQQFPDLHSELNLSSLELGDSALYFCASSVTASGNTIYFGEGSWLTVV.

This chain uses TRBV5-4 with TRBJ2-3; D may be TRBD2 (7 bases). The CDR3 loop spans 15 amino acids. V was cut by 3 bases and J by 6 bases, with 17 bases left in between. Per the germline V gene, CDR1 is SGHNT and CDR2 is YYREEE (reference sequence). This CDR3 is CASSYVTGGWDTQYF. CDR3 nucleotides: TGTGCCAGCAGCTACGTTACGGGGGGCTGGGATACGCAGTATTTT.

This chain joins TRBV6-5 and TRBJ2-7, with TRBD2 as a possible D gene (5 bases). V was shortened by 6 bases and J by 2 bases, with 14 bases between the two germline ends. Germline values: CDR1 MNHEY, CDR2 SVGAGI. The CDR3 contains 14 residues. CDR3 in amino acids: CASRTGRGTYEQYF. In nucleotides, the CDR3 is TGTGCCAGCAGAACCGGACGGGGAACCTACGAGCAGTACTTC.

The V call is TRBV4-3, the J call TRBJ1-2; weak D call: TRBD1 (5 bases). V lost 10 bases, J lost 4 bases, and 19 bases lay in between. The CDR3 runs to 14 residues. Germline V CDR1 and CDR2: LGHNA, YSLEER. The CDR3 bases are TGCGCCACCGGGGGGGACCTCAGGTTCTATGGCTACACCTTC. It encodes CATGGDLRFYGYTF.

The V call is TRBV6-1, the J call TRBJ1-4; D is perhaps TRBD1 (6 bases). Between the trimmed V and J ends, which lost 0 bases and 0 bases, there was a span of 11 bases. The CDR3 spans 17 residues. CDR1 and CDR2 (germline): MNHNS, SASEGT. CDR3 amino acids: CASSEAFRGATNEKLFF. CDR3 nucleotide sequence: TGTGCCAGCAGTGAAGCGTTCAGGGGAGCAACTAATGAAAAACTGTTTTTT.

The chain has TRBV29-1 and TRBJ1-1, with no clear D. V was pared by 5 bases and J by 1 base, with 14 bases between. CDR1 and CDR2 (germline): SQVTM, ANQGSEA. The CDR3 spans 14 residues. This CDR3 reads CSVSHQTANTEAFF. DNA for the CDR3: TGCAGCGTTTCCCACCAAACAGCGAACACTGAAGCTTTCTTT.

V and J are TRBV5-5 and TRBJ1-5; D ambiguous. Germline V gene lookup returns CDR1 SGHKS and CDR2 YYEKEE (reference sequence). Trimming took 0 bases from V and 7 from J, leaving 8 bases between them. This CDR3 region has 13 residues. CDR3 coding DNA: TGTGCCAGCAGCTTGGCGGGGTCCCAGCCCCAGCATTTT. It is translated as CASSLAGSQPQHF.

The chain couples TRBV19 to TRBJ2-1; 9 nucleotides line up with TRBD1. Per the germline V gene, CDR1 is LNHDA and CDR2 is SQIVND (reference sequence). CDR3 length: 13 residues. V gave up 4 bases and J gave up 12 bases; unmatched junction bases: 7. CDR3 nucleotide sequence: TGTGCCAGTAGTAGTGGGACAGGGCGCGGGCAGTTCTTC. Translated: CASSSGTGRGQFF.

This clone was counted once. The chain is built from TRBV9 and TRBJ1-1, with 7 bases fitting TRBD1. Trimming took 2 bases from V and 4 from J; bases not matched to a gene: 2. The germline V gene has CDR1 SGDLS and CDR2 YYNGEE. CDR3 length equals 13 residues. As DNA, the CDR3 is TGTGCCAGCAGCGTTCAGGGGGGCACTGAAGCTTTCTTT. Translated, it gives CASSVQGGTEAFF.

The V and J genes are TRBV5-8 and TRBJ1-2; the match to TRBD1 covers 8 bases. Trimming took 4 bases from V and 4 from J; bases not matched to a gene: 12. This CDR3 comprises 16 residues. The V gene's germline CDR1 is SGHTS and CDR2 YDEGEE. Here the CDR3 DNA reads TGTGCCAGCAGCAGAAACAAACAGGGGGGAGGCTATGGCTACACCTTC. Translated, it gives CASSRNKQGGGYGYTF. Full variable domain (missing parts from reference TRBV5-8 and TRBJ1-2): EAGVTQSPTHLIKTRGQQATLRCSPISGHTSVYWYQQALGLGLQFLLWYDEGEERNRGNFPPRFSGRQFPNYSSELNVNALELEDSALYLCASSRNKQGGGYGYTFGSGTRLTVV.

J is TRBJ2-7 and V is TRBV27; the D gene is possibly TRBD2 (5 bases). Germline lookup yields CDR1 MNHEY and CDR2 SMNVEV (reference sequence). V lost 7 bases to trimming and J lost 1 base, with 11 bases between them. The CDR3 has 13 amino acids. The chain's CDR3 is CASTLWRSYEQYF. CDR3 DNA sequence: TGTGCCAGCACCCTTTGGAGGTCCTACGAGCAGTACTTC.

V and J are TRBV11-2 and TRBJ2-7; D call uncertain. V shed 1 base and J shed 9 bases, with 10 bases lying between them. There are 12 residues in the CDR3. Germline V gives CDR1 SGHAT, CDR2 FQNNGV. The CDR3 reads CASSLATTSQYF. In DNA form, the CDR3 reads TGTGCCAGCAGCTTAGCTACGACTTCGCAGTACTTC.

The CDR3 here is CASNPGQGAPGNTEAFF. CDR3 DNA: TGTGCCAGCAACCCTGGACAGGGGGCGCCGGGGAACACTGAAGCTTTCTTT. The V call is TRBV11-2, the J call TRBJ1-1; 11 nucleotides align to TRBD1. Germline V gene sequence: CDR1 SGHAT, CDR2 FQNNGV. The CDR3 is 17 residues long. Trimming cost V 7 bases and J 1 base; bases outside gene matches: 11. The variable domain in full, completed from reference TRBV11-2 and TRBJ1-1, reads EAGVAQSPRYKIIEKRQSVAFWCNPISGHATLYWYQQILGQGPKLLIQFQNNGVVDDSQLPKDRFSAERLKGVDSTLKIQPAKLEDSAVYLCASNPGQGAPGNTEAFFGQGTRLTVV.

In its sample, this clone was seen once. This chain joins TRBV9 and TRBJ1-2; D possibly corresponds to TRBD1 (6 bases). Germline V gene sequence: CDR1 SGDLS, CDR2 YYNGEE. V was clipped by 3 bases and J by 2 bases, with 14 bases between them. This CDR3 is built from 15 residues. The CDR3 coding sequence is TGTGCCAGCAGCGAGGGGTATAGGGGGAACTATGGCTACACCTTC. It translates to CASSEGYRGNYGYTF.

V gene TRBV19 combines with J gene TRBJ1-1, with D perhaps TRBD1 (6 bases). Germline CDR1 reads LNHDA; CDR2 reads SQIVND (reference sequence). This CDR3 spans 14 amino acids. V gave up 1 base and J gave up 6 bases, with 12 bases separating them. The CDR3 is CASSIGPGGAEAFF. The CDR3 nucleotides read TGTGCCAGTAGTATAGGGCCGGGGGGCGCTGAAGCTTTCTTT.

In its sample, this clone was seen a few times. Here the CDR3 reads CATSRDEKDTQYF. CDR3 DNA sequence: TGTGCCACCAGCAGAGATGAGAAAGATACGCAGTATTTT. This chain uses TRBV15 with TRBJ2-3; D gene uncertain. CDR3 size: 13 residues. V was trimmed by 0 bases and J by 5 bases, leaving 6 bases between them. Per germline, CDR1 LNHNV and CDR2 YYDKDF (reference sequence).

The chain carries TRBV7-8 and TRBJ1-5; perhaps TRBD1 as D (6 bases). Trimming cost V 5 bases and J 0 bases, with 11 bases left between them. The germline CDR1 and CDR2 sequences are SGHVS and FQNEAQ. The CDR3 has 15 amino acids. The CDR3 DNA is TGTGCCAGCAGCGCCCAAGGGGGTAGCAATCAGCCCCAGCATTTT. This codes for CASSAQGGSNQPQHF.

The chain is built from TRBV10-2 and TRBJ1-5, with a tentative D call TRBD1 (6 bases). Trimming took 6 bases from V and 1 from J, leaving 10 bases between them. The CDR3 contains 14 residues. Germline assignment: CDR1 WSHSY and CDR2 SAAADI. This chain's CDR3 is CASRQTGSNQPQHF. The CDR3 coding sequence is TGCGCCAGCAGGCAGACAGGAAGCAATCAGCCCCAGCATTTT.

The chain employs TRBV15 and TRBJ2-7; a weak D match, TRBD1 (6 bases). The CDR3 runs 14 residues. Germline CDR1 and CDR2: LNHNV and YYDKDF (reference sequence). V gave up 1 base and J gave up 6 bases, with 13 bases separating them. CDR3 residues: CATSRARGGIEQYF. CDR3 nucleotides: TGTGCCACCAGCAGAGCCAGAGGGGGAATCGAGCAGTACTTC.

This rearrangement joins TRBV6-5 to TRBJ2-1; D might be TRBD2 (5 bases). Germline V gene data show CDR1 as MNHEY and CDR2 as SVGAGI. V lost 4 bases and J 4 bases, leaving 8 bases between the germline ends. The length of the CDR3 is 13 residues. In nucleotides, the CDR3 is TGTGCCAGCAGTTTAGAGGGTTACAATGAGCAGTTCTTC. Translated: CASSLEGYNEQFF.

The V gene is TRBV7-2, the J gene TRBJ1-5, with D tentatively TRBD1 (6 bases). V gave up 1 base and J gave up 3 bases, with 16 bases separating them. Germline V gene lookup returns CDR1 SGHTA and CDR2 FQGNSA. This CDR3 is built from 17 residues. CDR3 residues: CASSLGRAGAYNQPQHF. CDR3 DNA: TGTGCCAGCAGCTTAGGCCGCGCAGGGGCATACAATCAGCCCCAGCATTTT.

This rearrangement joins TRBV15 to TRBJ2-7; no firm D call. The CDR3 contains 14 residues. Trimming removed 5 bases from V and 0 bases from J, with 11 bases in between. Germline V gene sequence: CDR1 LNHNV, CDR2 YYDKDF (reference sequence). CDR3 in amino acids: CATSADTLSYEQYF. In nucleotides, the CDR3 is TGTGCCACCAGCGCCGACACCCTCTCCTACGAGCAGTACTTC.

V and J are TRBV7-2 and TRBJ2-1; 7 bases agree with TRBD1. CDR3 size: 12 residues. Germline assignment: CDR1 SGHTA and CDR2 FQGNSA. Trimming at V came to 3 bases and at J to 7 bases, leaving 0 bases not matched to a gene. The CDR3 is CASSLTGNEQFF. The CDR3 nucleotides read TGTGCCAGCAGCTTGACAGGGAATGAGCAGTTCTTC.

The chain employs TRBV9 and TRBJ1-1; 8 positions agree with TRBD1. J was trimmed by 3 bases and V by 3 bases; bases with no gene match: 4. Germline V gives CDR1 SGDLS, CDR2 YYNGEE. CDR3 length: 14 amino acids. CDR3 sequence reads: CASSADREDTEAFF. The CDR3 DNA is TGTGCCAGCAGCGCGGACAGGGAGGACACTGAAGCTTTCTTT.